This TCR beta chain was retrieved from a study of blood T cell repertoires in COVID-19. The overall study: Sources were T cells, B-cell-depleted T cells, or PBMCs; the material itself was cDNA or gDNA.

V was cut by 1 base and J by 2 bases, with 9 bases left in between. CDR1 SEHNR and CDR2 FQNEAQ come from the germline V gene (reference sequence). The CDR3 is 16 amino acids. In the authors' methods: Nucleated cell number was recorded as an estimate derived from reference gene primer amplification. TCRdb keeps only in-frame clones here, not all; method: immunoSEQ multiplex PCR. V and J calls and clone size are as listed in that table; D and trimming were resolved from the DNA. The table has around 300,000 clones, roughly 89% seen once. Sequenced material: peripheral blood. The J gene is TRBJ2-6, the V gene TRBV7-9, with D possibly TRBD1 on 6 matching bases. The TCR comes from a man aged 50-60 years with acute or convalescent COVID-19. This CDR3 reads CASSLVAGAGANVLTF. The CDR3 DNA follows: TGTGCCAGCAGCTTAGTGGCAGGGGCTGGGGCCAACGTCCTGACTTTC. Full variable domain (remainder filled in from reference TRBV7-9 and TRBJ2-6): DTGVSQNPRHKITKRGQNVTFRCDPISEHNRLYWYRQTLGQGPEFLTYFQNEAQLEKSRLLSDRFSAERPKGSFSTLEIQRTEQGDSAMYLCASSLVAGAGANVLTFGAGSRLTVL.